This TCR beta chain stems from a study of regulatory T cells in long-lasting Graves disease. Notes on the study in general: The number of shared public clonotypes was higher in persistent patients (2,741) than new patients (over 900). Newly diagnosed Graves' patients had higher TCR diversity than persistent ones.

This CDR3 is built from 15 residues. The germline V gene has CDR1 LGHNA and CDR2 YSLEER. J gave up 5 bases and V 2 bases, and 8 bases lay outside the gene matches. Time point indicated: persistent/refractory GD, antithyroid drugs over 5 years with positive TRAb. From PBMCs, RNA was extracted and then used to make the TCR library. Per American Thyroid Association guidelines, Graves' disease was diagnosed. For TCR beta, libraries came from iRepertoire HTBI primers and Arm-PCR of CDR3 regions. TCRdb itself ran the multiplex PCR reads through MiXCR, one entry per CDR3 protein. The sample shows roughly 500,000 distinct CDR3 sequences, around 20% of them seen only once. In the case of this clonotype: Its antigen is not identified.

This TCR was recovered from a female donor with Graves disease. The sample here was peripheral blood mononuclear cells (PBMCs), taken when the disease was refractory, from a patient treated with antithyroid drugs. The V and J genes are TRBV4-3 and TRBJ1-2, with TRBD1 matching 7 bases. The CDR3 DNA is TGCGCCAGCAGCCAATCCCGACAGGGTTCATATGGCTACACCTTC. This translates into CASSQSRQGSYGYTF.